The sequence of this TCR beta chain was determined in a study of T cell changes during pregnancy in multiple sclerosis (dated by TCRdb to about 2019). A note on the overall study: The study looked at changes in the T cell repertoire across pregnancy in women with multiple sclerosis.

Relative to germline, V is missing 10 bases and J is missing 1 base, with 5 bases of the junction outside any gene match. The CDR3 covers 13 residues, taking in both the cysteine and the phenylalanine. Only the CDR3 portion is preserved as DNA: 39 bases, with reading frame beginning at the first base. The germline V gene yields ENHRY for CDR1 and SYGVKD for CDR2. The receptor library was made with the immunoSEQ multiplex PCR assay. TCRdb stores this immuneACCESS table with in-frame sequences only. Part of the clones is absent; in the studies checked, under half of the shortfall reflects unresolved V genes, and no reason is known for the rest. The sample has 100,000 or so clones on record, around 94% of them singletons. Approximately 1.2% of the sample rests with the top ten. Remarks on this clone: Its specific antigen is unknown. No per-base quality is available; no much larger clone lies one base away.

The sequence derives from a female donor with multiple sclerosis, enrolled in a pregnancy study. Sequences were derived from peripheral blood, sampled in the second trimester of pregnancy. This receptor chain uses TRBV10-3 and TRBJ2-7; 9 bases in between match TRBD1. Here the CDR3 is given as CATTDRGSYEQYF. At the DNA level, the sequence is TGTGCCACGACGGACAGGGGTTCCTACGAGCAGTACTTC.